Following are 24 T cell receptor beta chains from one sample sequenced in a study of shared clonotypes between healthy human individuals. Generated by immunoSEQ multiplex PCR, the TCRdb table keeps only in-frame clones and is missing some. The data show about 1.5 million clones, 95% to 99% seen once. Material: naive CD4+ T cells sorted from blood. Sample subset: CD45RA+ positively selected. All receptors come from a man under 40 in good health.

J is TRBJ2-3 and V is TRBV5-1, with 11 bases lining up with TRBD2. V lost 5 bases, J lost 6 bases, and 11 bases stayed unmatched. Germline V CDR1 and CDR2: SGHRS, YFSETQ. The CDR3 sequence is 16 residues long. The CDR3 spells CASRSSLAGGWDTQYF. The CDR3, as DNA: TGCGCCAGCAGGTCGTCTCTAGCGGGAGGTTGGGATACGCAGTATTTT.

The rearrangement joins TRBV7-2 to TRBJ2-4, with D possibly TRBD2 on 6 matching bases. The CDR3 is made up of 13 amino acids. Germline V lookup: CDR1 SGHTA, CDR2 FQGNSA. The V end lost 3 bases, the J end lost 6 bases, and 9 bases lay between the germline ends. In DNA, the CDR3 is TGTGCCAGCAGCTTGGACTATCTAAACATTCAGTACTTC. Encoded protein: CASSLDYLNIQYF.

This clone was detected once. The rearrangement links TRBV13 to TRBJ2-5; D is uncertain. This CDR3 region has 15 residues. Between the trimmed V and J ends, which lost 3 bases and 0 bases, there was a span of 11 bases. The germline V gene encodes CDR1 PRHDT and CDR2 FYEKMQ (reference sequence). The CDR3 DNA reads TGTGCCAGCAGCTTCACACCCACAGACCAAGAGACCCAGTACTTC. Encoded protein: CASSFTPTDQETQYF. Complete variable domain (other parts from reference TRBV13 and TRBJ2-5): AAGVIQSPRHLIKEKRETATLKCYPIPRHDTVYWYQQGPGQDPQFLISFYEKMQSDKGSIPDRFSAQQFSDYHSELNMSSLELGDSALYFCASSFTPTDQETQYFGPGTRLLVL.

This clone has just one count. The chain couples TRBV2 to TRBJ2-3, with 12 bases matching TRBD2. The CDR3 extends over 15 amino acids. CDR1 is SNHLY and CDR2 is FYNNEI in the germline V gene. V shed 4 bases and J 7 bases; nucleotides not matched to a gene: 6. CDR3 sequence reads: CASSGLAGGPNTQYF. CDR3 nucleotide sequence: TGTGCCAGCAGTGGGCTAGCGGGAGGGCCAAATACGCAGTATTTT.

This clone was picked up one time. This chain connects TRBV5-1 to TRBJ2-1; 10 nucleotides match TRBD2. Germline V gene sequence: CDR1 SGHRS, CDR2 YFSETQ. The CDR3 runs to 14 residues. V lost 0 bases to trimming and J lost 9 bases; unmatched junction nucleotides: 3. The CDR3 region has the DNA TGCGCCAGCAGCTTGGATCTAGCGGGAGCTGAGCAGTTCTTC. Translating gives CASSLDLAGAEQFF. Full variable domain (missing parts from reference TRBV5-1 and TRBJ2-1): KAGVTQTPRYLIKTRGQQVTLSCSPISGHRSVSWYQQTPGQGLQFLFEYFSETQRNKGNFPGRFSGRQFSNSRSEMNVSTLELGDSALYLCASSLDLAGAEQFFGPGTRLTVL.

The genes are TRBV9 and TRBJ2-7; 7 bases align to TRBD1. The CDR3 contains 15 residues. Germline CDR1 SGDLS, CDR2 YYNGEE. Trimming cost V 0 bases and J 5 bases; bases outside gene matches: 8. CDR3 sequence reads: CASSVATGIGDEQYF. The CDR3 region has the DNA TGTGCCAGCAGCGTAGCGACAGGGATCGGGGACGAGCAGTACTTC.

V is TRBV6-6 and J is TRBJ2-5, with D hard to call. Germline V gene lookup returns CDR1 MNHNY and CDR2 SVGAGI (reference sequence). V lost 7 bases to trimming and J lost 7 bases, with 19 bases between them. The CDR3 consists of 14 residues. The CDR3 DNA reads TGTGCCAGCACCATGGAGAGCCTTCTGGTGACCCAGTACTTC. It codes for CASTMESLLVTQYF.

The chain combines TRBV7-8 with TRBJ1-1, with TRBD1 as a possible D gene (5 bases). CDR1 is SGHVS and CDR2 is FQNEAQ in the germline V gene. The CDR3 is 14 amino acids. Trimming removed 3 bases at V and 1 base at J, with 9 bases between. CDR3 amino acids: CASSFGHSNTEAFF. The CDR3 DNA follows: TGTGCCAGCAGCTTTGGACATTCGAACACTGAAGCTTTCTTT.

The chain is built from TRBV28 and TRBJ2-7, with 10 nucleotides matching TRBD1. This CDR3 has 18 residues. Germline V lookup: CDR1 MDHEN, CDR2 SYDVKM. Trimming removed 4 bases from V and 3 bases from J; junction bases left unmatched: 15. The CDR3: CASSSGGFGQGVVYEQYF. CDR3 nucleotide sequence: TGTGCCAGCAGTTCGGGTGGTTTCGGACAGGGGGTCGTCTACGAGCAGTACTTC.

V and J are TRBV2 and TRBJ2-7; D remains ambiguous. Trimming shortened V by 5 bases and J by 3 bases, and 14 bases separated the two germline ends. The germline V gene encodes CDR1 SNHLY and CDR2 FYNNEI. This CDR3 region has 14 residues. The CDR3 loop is CASSPHTDNYEQYF. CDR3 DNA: TGTGCCAGCAGTCCTCACACTGACAACTACGAGCAGTACTTC.

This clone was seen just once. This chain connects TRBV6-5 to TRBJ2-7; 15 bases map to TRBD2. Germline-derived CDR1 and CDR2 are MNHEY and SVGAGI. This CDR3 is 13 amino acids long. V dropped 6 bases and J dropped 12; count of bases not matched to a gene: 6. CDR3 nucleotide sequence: TGTGCCAGCAGGATGGGACTAGCGGGAGGTCTGTACTTC. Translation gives CASRMGLAGGLYF.

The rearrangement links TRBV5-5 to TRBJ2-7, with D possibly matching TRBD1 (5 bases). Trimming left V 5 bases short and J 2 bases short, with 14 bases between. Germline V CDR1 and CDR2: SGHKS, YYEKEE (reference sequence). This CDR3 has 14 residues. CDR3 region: CASRLQTGAYEQYF. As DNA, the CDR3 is TGTGCCAGCAGGTTGCAAACAGGAGCCTACGAGCAGTACTTC.

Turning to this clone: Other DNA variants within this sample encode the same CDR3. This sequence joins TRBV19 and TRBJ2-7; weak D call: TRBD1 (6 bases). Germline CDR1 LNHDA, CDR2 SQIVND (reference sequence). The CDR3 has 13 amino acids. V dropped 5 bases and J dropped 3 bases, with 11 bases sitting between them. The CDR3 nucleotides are TGTGCCAGTAGTGCTCAGGGGAGCTACGAGCAGTACTTC. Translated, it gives CASSAQGSYEQYF.

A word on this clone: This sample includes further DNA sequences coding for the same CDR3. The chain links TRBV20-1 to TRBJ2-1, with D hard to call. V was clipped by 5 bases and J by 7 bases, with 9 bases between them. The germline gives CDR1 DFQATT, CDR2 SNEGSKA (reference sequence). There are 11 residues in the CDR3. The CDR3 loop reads CSARLANEQFF. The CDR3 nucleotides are TGCAGTGCTCGCCTCGCTAATGAGCAGTTCTTC.

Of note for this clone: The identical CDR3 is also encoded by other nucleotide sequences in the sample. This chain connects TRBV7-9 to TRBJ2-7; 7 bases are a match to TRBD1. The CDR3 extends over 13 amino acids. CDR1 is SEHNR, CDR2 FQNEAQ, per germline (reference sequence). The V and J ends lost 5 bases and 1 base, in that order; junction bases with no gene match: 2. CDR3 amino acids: CASSRQGSYEQYF. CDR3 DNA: TGTGCCAGCAGCCGACAGGGATCCTACGAGCAGTACTTC.

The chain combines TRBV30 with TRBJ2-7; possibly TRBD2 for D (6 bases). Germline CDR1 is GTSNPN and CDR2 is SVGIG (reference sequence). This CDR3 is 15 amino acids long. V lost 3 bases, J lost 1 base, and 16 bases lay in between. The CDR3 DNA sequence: TGTGCCTGGAGCATAGGATCTAGCGAGTCCTACGAGCAGTACTTC. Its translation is CAWSIGSSESYEQYF.

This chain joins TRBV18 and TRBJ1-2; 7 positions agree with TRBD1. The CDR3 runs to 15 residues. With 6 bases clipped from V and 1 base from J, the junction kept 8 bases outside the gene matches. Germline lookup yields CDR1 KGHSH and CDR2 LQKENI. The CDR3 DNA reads TGTGCCAGCTCGCCTGGACAGGTCGTTAACTATGGCTACACCTTC. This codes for CASSPGQVVNYGYTF.

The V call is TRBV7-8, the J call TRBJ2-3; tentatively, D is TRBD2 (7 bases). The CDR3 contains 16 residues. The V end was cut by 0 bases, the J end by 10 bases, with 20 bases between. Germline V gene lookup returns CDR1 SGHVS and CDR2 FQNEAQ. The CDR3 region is CASSLAGGGSTLAQYF. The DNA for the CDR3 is TGTGCCAGCAGCTTAGCGGGAGGGGGTAGCACATTGGCGCAGTATTTT.

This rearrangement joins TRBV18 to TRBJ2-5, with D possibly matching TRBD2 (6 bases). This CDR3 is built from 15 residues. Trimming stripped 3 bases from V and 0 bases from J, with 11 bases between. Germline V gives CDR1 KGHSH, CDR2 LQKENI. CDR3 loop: CASSPGLEYQETQYF. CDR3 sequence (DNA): TGTGCCAGCTCACCGGGACTTGAGTACCAAGAGACCCAGTACTTC.

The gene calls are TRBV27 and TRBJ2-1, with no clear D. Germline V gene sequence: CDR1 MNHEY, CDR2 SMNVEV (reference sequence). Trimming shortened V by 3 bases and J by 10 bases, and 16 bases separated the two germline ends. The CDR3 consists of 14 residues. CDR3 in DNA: TGTGCCAGCAGTTTCTTGGTCCCGGCGCGGGAGCAGTTCTTC. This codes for CASSFLVPAREQFF.

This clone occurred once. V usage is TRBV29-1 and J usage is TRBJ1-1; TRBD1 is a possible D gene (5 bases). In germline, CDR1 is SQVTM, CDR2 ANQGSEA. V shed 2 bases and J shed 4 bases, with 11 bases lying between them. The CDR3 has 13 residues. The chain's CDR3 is CSVESQGGTEAFF. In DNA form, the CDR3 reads TGCAGCGTTGAAAGTCAGGGTGGCACTGAAGCTTTCTTT.

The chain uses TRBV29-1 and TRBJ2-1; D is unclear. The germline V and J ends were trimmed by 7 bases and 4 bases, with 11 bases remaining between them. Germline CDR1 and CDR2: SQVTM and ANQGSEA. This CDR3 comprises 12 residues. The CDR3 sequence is CSGRVNYNEQFF. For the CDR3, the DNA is TGCAGCGGTCGGGTCAATTACAATGAGCAGTTCTTC.

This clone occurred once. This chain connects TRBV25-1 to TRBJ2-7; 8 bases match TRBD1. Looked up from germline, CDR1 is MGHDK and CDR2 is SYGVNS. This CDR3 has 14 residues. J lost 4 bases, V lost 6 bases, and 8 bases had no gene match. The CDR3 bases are TGTGCCAGCAGCCCGACAGGGGTGAGGTACGAGCAGTACTTC. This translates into CASSPTGVRYEQYF.

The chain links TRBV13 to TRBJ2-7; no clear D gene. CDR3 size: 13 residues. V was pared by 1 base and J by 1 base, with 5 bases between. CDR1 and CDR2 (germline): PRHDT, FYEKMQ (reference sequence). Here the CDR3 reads CASSLVSSYEQYF. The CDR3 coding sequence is TGTGCCAGCAGCTTAGTTTCATCCTACGAGCAGTACTTC. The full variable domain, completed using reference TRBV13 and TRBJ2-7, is AAGVIQSPRHLIKEKRETATLKCYPIPRHDTVYWYQQGPGQDPQFLISFYEKMQSDKGSIPDRFSAQQFSDYHSELNMSSLELGDSALYFCASSLVSSYEQYFGPGTRLTVT.